The clone carrying this TCR beta chain was seen more than once but under ten times. The antigen is undetermined. Profiling relied on immunoSEQ multiplex PCR, and the TCRdb table lists in-frame clones only, not all of them. The profile shows around 25,000 clones, approximately 88% of them singletons. This sample is part of a study of lymphopenia after photon versus proton radiotherapy. Study results and caveats: Better survival with proton therapy was suggested as possible, not demonstrated. Photon-treated patients lost naive T cells and TCR diversity; proton-treated stayed stable.

The sequencing used peripheral blood, collected from a patient treated with photon-based radiotherapy. The TCR comes from a man between 40 and 49 years old with gastric cancer.

Here the CDR3 reads CASSLGRGGYQPQHF. DNA for the CDR3: TGTGCCAGTAGTTTAGGGAGAGGGGGCTATCAGCCCCAGCATTTT. The chain couples TRBV19 to TRBJ1-5; 7 bases line up with TRBD1. Germline V lookup: CDR1 LNHDA, CDR2 SQIVND (reference sequence). The ends lost 5 bases at V and 5 bases at J; junction bases unmatched: 9. CDR3 length: 15 residues.